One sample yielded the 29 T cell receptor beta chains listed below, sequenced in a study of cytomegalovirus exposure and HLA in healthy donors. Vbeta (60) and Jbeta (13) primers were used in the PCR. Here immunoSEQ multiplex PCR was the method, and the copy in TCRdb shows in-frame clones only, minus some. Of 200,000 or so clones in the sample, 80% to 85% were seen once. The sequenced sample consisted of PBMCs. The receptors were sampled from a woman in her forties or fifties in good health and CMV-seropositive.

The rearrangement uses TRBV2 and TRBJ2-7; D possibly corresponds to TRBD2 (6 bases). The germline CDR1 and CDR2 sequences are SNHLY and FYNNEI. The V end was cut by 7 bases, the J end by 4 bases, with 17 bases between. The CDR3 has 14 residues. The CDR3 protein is CASKRAAAGYEQYF. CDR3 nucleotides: TGTGCCAGCAAACGGGCAGCCGCGGGGTACGAGCAGTACTTC.

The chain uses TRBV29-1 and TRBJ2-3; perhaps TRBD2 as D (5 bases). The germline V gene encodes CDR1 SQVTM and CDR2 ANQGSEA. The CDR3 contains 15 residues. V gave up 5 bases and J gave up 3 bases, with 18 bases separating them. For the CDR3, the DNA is TGCAGCGTTACTCCTCATGAGGGCGTTACAGATACGCAGTATTTT. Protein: CSVTPHEGVTDTQYF.

The CDR3 bases are TGCGCCAGCAGCCAAGAGGCGCAGGGGGCCTACGAGCAGTACTTC. Its translation is CASSQEAQGAYEQYF. V usage is TRBV4-3 and J usage is TRBJ2-7, with 7 bases lining up with TRBD1. The V gene's germline CDR1 is LGHNA and CDR2 YSLEER. V shed 0 bases and J 2 bases; nucleotides not matched to a gene: 4. The CDR3 totals 15 residues.

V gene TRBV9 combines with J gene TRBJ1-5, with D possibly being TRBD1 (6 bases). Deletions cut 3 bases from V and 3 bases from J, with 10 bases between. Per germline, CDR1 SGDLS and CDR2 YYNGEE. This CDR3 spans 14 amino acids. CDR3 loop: CASSATGFNQPQHF. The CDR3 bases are TGTGCCAGCAGCGCCACAGGGTTCAATCAGCCCCAGCATTTT.

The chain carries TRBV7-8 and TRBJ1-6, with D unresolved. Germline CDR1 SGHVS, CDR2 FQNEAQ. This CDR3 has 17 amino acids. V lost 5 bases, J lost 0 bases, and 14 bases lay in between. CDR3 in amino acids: CASSPTIPSSYNSPLHF. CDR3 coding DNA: TGTGCCAGCAGCCCGACTATCCCAAGCTCCTATAATTCACCCCTCCACTTT. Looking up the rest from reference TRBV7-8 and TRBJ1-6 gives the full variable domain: GAGVSQSPRYKVAKRGQDVALRCDPISGHVSLFWYQQALGQGPEFLTYFQNEAQLDKSGLPSDRFFAERPEGSVSTLKIQRTQQEDSAVYLCASSPTIPSSYNSPLHFGNGTRLTVT.

The CDR3 DNA reads TGTGCCAGCAACCTGCAGGGGGCGAATGAGCAGTTCTTC. Residues: CASNLQGANEQFF. The chain recombines TRBV7-2 with TRBJ2-1, with 8 bases identical to TRBD1. J lost 7 bases, V lost 7 bases, and 6 bases had no gene match. CDR1 is SGHTA, CDR2 FQGNSA, per germline. The CDR3 has 13 residues.

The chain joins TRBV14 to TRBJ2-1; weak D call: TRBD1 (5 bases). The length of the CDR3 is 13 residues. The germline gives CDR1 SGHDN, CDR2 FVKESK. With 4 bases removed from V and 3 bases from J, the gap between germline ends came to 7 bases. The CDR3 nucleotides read TGTGCCAGCAGCCCACAGGTCTACAATGAGCAGTTCTTC. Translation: CASSPQVYNEQFF.

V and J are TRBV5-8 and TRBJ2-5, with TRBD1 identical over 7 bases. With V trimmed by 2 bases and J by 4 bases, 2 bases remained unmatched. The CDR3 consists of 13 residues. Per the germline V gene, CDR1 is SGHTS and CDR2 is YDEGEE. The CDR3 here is CASSFHRGETQYF. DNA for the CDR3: TGTGCCAGCAGCTTCCACAGGGGAGAGACCCAGTACTTC.

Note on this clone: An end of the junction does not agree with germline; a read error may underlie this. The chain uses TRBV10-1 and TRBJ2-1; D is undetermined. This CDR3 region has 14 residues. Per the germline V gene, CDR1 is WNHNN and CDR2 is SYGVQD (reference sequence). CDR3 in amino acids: CATSGGSPWNEQFF. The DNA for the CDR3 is TGCGCCACCAGTGGCGGCAGCCCTTGGAATGAGCAGTTCTTC.

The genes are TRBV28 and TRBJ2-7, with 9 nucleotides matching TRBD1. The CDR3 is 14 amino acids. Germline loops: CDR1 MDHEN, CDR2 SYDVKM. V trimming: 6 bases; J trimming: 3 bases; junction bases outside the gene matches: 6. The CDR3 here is CASRTGTGYYEQYF. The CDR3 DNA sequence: TGTGCCAGCAGGACCGGGACAGGGTACTACGAGCAGTACTTC.

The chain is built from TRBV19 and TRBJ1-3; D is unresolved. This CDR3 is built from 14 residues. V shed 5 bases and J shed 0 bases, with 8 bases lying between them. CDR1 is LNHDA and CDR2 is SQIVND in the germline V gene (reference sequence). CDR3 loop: CASSDTSSGNTIYF. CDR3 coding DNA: TGTGCCAGTAGTGACACGAGCTCTGGAAACACCATATATTTT.

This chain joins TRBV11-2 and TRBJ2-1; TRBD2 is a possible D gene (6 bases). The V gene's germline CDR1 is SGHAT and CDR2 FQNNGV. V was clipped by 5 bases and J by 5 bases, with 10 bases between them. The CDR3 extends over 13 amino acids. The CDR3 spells CASSPWTNNEQFF. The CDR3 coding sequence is TGTGCCAGCAGCCCGTGGACTAACAATGAGCAGTTCTTC. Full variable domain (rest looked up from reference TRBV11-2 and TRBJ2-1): EAGVAQSPRYKIIEKRQSVAFWCNPISGHATLYWYQQILGQGPKLLIQFQNNGVVDDSQLPKDRFSAERLKGVDSTLKIQPAKLEDSAVYLCASSPWTNNEQFFGPGTRLTVL.

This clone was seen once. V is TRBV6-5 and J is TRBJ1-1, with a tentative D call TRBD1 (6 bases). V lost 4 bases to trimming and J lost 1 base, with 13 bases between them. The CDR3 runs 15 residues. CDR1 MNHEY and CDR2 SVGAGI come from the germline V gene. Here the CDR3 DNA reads TGTGCCAGCAGTTCCCCTGACAGGAGGAACACTGAAGCTTTCTTT. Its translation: CASSSPDRRNTEAFF.

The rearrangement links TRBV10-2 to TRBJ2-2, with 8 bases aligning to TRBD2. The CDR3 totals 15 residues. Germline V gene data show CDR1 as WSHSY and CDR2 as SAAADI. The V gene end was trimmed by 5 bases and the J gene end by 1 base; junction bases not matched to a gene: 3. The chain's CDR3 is CASSSSGWNTGELFF. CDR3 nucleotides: TGCGCCAGCAGTTCTAGCGGGTGGAACACCGGGGAGCTGTTTTTT.

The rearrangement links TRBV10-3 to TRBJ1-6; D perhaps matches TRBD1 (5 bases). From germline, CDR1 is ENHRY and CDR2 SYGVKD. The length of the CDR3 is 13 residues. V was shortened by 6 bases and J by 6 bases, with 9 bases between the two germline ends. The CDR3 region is CAIRDIINSPLHF. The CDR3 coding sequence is TGTGCCATCAGGGACATAATTAATTCACCCCTCCACTTT.

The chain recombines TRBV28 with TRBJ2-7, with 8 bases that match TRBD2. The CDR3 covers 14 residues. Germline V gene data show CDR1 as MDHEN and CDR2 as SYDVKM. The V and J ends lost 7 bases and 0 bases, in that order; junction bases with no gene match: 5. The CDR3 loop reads CASTVAGSSYEQYF. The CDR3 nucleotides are TGTGCCAGCACCGTAGCGGGAAGCTCCTACGAGCAGTACTTC.

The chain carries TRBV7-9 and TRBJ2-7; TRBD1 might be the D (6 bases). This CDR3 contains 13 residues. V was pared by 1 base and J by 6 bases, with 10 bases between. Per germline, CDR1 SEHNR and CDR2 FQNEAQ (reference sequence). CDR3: CASSLDKTGEQYF. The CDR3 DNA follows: TGTGCCAGCAGCTTAGACAAGACAGGCGAGCAGTACTTC.

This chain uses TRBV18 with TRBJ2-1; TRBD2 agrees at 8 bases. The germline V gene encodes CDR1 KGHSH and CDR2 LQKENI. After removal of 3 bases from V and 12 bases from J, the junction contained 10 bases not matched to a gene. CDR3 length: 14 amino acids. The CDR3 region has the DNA TGTGCCAGCTCACCGGGACTAGGGGGTGGAATGCAGTTCTTC. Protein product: CASSPGLGGGMQFF.

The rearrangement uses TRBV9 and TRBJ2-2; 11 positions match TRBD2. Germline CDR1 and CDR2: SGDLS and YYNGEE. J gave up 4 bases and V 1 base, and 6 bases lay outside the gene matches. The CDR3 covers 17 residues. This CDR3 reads CASSVLAGGPSTGELFF. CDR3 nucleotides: TGTGCCAGCAGCGTATTAGCGGGGGGGCCGAGCACCGGGGAGCTGTTTTTT.

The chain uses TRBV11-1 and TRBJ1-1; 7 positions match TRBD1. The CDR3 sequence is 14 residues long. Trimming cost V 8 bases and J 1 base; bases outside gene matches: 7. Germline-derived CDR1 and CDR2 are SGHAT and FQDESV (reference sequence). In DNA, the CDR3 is TGTGCCAGCTCCCGACAGGGTCGGAACACTGAAGCTTTCTTT. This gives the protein CASSRQGRNTEAFF.

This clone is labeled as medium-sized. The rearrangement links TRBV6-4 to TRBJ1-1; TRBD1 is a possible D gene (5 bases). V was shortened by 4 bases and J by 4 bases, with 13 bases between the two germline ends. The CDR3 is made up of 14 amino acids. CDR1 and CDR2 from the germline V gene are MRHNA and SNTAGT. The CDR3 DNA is TGTGCCAGCAGTGTCGACAGTTTAAGCACTGAAGCTTTCTTT. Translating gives CASSVDSLSTEAFF.

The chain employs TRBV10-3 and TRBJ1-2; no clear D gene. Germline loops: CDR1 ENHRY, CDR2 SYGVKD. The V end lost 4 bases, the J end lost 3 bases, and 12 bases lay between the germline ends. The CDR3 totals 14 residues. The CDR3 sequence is CAISASTLHYGYTF. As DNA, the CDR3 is TGTGCCATCAGTGCGTCCACCCTACACTATGGCTACACCTTC.

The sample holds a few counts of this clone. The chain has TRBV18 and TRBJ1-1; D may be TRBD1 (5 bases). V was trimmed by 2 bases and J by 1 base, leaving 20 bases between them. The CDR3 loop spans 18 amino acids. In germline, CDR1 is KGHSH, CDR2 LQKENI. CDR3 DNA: TGTGCCAGCTCACCAGAAGTTATACTAAACGGGGGGAACACTGAAGCTTTCTTT. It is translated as CASSPEVILNGGNTEAFF.

CDR3 DNA: TGTGCCAGCAGTTCCTATAGTTCAGCTTTCTTT. Translated, it gives CASSSYSSAFF. V is TRBV28 and J is TRBJ1-1; no definite D call. There are 11 residues in the CDR3. The germline V gene has CDR1 MDHEN and CDR2 SYDVKM. V was cut by 4 bases and J by 10 bases, with 10 bases left in between.

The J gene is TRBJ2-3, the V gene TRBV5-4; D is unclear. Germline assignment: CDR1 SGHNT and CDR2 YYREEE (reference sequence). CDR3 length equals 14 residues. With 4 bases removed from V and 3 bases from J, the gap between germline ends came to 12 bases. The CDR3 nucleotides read TGTGCCAGCAGCGCCCTCCGTCGGACAGATACGCAGTATTTT. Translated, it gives CASSALRRTDTQYF.

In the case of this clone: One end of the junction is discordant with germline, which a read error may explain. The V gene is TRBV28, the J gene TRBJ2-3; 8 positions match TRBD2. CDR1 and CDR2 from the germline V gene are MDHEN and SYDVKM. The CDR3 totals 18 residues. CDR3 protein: CASSLALLGAGGTNTQYF. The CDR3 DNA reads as TGTGCCAGCAGTTTGGCCCTTTTAGGGGCGGGGGGCACAAATACGCAGTATTTT.

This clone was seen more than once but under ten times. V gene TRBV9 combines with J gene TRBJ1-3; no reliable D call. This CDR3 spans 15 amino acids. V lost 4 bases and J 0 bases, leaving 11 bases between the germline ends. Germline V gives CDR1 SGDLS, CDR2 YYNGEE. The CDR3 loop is CASSPRQDSGNTIYF. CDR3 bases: TGTGCCAGCAGCCCCCGGCAGGACTCTGGAAACACCATATATTTT.

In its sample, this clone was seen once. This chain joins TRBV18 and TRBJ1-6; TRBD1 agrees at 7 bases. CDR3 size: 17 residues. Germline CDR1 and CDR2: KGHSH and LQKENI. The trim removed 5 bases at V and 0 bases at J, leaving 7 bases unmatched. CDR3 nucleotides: TGTGCCAGCTCAGCTCCGGGACAGAGCTCCTATAATTCACCCCTCCACTTT. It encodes CASSAPGQSSYNSPLHF.

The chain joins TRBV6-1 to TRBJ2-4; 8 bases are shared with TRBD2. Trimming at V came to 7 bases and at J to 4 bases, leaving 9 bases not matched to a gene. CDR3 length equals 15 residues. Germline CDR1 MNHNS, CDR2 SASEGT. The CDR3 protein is CASMPQAGGKNIQYF. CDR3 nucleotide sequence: TGTGCCAGCATGCCCCAGGCGGGGGGAAAAAACATTCAGTACTTC.